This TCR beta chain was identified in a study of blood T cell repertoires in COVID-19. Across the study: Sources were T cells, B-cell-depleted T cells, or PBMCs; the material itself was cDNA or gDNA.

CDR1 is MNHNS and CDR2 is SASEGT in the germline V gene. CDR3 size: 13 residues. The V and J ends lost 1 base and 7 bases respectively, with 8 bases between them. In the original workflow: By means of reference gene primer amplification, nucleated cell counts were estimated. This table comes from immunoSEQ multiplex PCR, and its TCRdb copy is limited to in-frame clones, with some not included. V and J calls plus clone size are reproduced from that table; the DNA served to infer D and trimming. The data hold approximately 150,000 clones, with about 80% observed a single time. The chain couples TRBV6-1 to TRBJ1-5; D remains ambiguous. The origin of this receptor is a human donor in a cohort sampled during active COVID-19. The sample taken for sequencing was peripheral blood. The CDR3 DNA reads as TGTGCCAGCAGTGAAGGTACAAAACAGCCCCAGCATTTT. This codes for CASSEGTKQPQHF.